A single TCR beta chain is shown here with its context. Its matching antigen is unknown. This CDR3 fails to terminate in the conserved phenylalanine or tryptophan, so it likely reflects a read error. The data were obtained in a study of tumor-infiltrating lymphocytes in glioblastoma multiforme. Findings and limits, study-wide: Functional subtype sorting of these T cells was not performed. TCR plus mutation findings rest on a single glioblastoma patient. Detected clone frequencies may not reflect cell counts, being RNA-based.

Three nested ARM-PCR rounds with V-beta and C-beta primers built TCRB libraries. No unique molecular identifiers were described for these TCRB libraries. TCRdb ran MiXCR on the multiplex PCR reads and lists one entry per CDR3 protein. This table has 9,000 to 10,000 distinct CDR3 sequences, 65% to 75% appearing once. The germline V gene has CDR1 SEHNR and CDR2 FQNEAQ (reference sequence). The CDR3 has 18 amino acids. The clonotype originates from a male donor with glioblastoma. Sequences were obtained from brain tumor tissue. V gene TRBV7-9 combines with J gene TRBJ2-5; 10 nucleotides line up with TRBD2. The CDR3 DNA is TGTGCCAGCAGCCTAGCCGCCTCTAGCGGGAGATCCCAAGAGACCCAGTACCTC. It is translated as CASSLAASSGRSQETQYL.